Sequencing of this TCR beta chain was carried out in a study of T cell responses to AZD1222 COVID-19 vaccine. The data were produced by immunoSEQ multiplex PCR, yet TCRdb's version contains in-frame clones alone and is incomplete. This table holds roughly 140,000 clones, around 92% found once. Points on this clone: What it binds is not known.

Overall study results and limits: Regions 160-218 and 743-854 dominated among vaccine-associated CD4 TCRs spanning spike. Donors skewed white British and female; clonal diversity was possibly underestimated. Of the AZD1222 recipients, only five to seven were seropositive at baseline. Repertoires were obtained only post-peak T cell response.

CDR3 length: 15 residues. The V gene lost 4 bases and the J gene lost 0 bases, with 11 bases spanning the gap. Looked up from germline, CDR1 is MNHEY and CDR2 is SMNVEV (reference sequence). The source was peripheral blood, collected after recovery from COVID-19. The gene calls are TRBV27 and TRBJ2-3, with a tentative D call TRBD2 (5 bases). The origin of this receptor is an adult who had recovered from COVID-19. CDR3 protein: CASSSPRRSTDTQYF. The CDR3 bases are TGTGCCAGCAGTTCCCCGAGGAGGAGCACAGATACGCAGTATTTT.